The 17 T cell receptor beta chains below were found in one sample sequenced in a study of cytomegalovirus exposure and HLA in healthy donors (dated by TCRdb to about 2017). Receptors were amplified or captured by the immunoSEQ multiplex PCR assay. A mixture of 60 forward primers for TCR Vbeta segments and 13 reverse primers for TCR Jbeta segments was used in the multiplex PCR. The immuneACCESS repertoire file appears here via TCRdb, limited to in-frame rearrangements. These files lack a portion of the clones; in checked studies, under half of the deficit traces to unresolved V genes, and the cause of the others is not known. This sample gives around 130,000 clones in total; 88% of them show up just once. The top ten clonotypes cover around 0.51% of the sample. The source material was PBMCs. These receptors were taken from a middle-aged woman in good health and CMV-seronegative.

The chain couples TRBV28 to TRBJ2-1, with no clear D. CDR3 length: 14 residues. The germline gives CDR1 MDHEN, CDR2 SYDVKM. Trimming shortened V by 6 bases and J by 7 bases, and 16 bases separated the two germline ends. CDR3 nucleotides: TGTGCCAGCAGCCAGGTAAGGCAGCCGAATGAGCAGTTCTTC. Protein product: CASSQVRQPNEQFF.

This clone was observed a single time. The CDR3, as DNA: TGCGCCAGCAGCTTGGCGGCAGGGGCTAACTATGGCTACACCTTC. Protein sequence: CASSLAAGANYGYTF. The genes are TRBV5-1 and TRBJ1-2; D may be TRBD1 (6 bases). The V and J ends lost 0 bases and 0 bases respectively, with 9 bases between them. The germline gives CDR1 SGHRS, CDR2 YFSETQ. The CDR3 extends over 15 amino acids.

This chain joins TRBV29-1 and TRBJ1-1; 8 bases are shared with TRBD1. The CDR3 totals 12 residues. With 7 bases clipped from V and 7 bases from J, the junction kept 8 bases outside the gene matches. CDR1 and CDR2 from the germline V gene are SQVTM and ANQGSEA. CDR3 DNA sequence: TGCAGCGGCGGGCAGGGGGCAAATGAAGCTTTCTTT. Translation: CSGGQGANEAFF.

The chain couples TRBV27 to TRBJ2-3; the match to TRBD2 covers 13 bases. Trimming removed 5 bases from V and 3 bases from J; junction bases left unmatched: 17. Germline V CDR1 and CDR2: MNHEY, SMNVEV (reference sequence). The CDR3 extends over 20 amino acids. CDR3 DNA: TGTGCCAGCAGTCGCTGTAATTACCGACTAGCGGGAGGATTTACAGATACGCAGTATTTT. Translation: CASSRCNYRLAGGFTDTQYF.

The chain uses TRBV5-6 and TRBJ1-3; D possibly corresponds to TRBD1 (5 bases). Trimming removed 0 bases at V and 0 bases at J, with 13 bases between. This CDR3 spans 17 amino acids. Germline assignment: CDR1 SGHDT and CDR2 YYEEEE. The CDR3 region is CASSLVGTDYSGNTIYF. CDR3 bases: TGTGCCAGCAGCTTGGTAGGGACGGACTACTCTGGAAACACCATATATTTT.

The rearrangement links TRBV6-1 to TRBJ1-3, with 7 bases that match TRBD1. V lost 7 bases and J lost 8; bases outside the gene matches: 8. The CDR3 runs 13 residues. The germline V gene encodes CDR1 MNHNS and CDR2 SASEGT. The CDR3 nucleotides are TGTGCCAGCAAAACGGGACAGCCAGACACCATATATTTT. Protein product: CASKTGQPDTIYF.

V is TRBV28 and J is TRBJ2-7, with 10 bases matching TRBD2. V dropped 2 bases and J dropped 5; count of bases not matched to a gene: 6. The CDR3 length is 15 residues. Looked up from germline, CDR1 is MDHEN and CDR2 is SYDVKM. The CDR3 is CASSLAAGGQDEQYF. The CDR3 nucleotides are TGTGCCAGCAGTTTAGCAGCGGGAGGGCAAGACGAGCAGTACTTC. The complete variable domain, with remaining parts taken from reference TRBV28 and TRBJ2-7, reads DVKVTQSSRYLVKRTGEKVFLECVQDMDHENMFWYRQDPGLGLRLIYFSYDVKMKEKGDIPEGYSVSREKKERFSLILESASTNQTSMYLCASSLAAGGQDEQYFGPGTRLTVT.

The V call is TRBV6-5, the J call TRBJ1-1; weak D call: TRBD1 (6 bases). This CDR3 spans 13 amino acids. Germline CDR1 MNHEY, CDR2 SVGAGI. Trimming removed 2 bases from V and 8 bases from J, with 12 bases in between. CDR3 bases: TGTGCCAGCAGTTACGGGGGGGCCGCGGAAGCTTTCTTT. Protein sequence: CASSYGGAAEAFF.

The rearrangement uses TRBV11-3 and TRBJ2-2; unclear D gene. Germline CDR1 is SGHNT and CDR2 is YENEEA. Trimming pared 5 bases from V and 6 bases from J, leaving 13 bases between. The length of the CDR3 is 14 residues. The CDR3 sequence is CASSLRIDAGELFF. The CDR3 DNA reads TGTGCCAGCAGCCTCAGGATAGATGCCGGGGAGCTGTTTTTT.

The chain joins TRBV30 to TRBJ2-2; D call uncertain. V lost 4 bases to trimming and J lost 4 bases, with 10 bases between them. This CDR3 contains 13 residues. The germline gives CDR1 GTSNPN, CDR2 SVGIG (reference sequence). CDR3 sequence: CAWKIRFTGELFF. The CDR3 DNA is TGTGCCTGGAAGATACGGTTCACCGGGGAGCTGTTTTTT.

On this clone: One end of the junction is discordant with germline, which a read error may explain. The CDR3 DNA is TGTGCCAGCAGGGAAGGGCAGGTGACTAATTCACCCCTCCACTTT. It encodes CASREGQVTNSPLHF. The V gene is TRBV2, the J gene TRBJ1-6; D ambiguous. Germline CDR1 SNHLY, CDR2 FYNNEI. There are 15 residues in the CDR3.

The chain combines TRBV5-1 with TRBJ2-5; 8 nucleotides match TRBD1. Germline lookup yields CDR1 SGHRS and CDR2 YFSETQ. After removal of 0 bases from V and 7 bases from J, the junction contained 8 bases not matched to a gene. There are 15 residues in the CDR3. In DNA, the CDR3 is TGCGCCAGCAGCTTGGCGGCGACAGGGGTTAGGACCCAGTACTTC. Its translation is CASSLAATGVRTQYF.

The chain recombines TRBV18 with TRBJ2-7, with 10 bases aligning to TRBD2. This CDR3 region has 15 residues. The germline gives CDR1 KGHSH, CDR2 LQKENI. The trim removed 2 bases at V and 3 bases at J, leaving 4 bases unmatched. CDR3 bases: TGTGCCAGCTCACCAGCTTCTAGCGGGAGCTACGAGCAGTACTTC. This sequence encodes CASSPASSGSYEQYF.

This CDR3 reads CASSLGLAGAGNEQFF. The CDR3 bases are TGTGCCAGCAGCCTTGGACTAGCGGGAGCGGGCAATGAGCAGTTCTTC. The chain uses TRBV14 and TRBJ2-1, with 13 nucleotides matching TRBD2. V trimming: 4 bases; J trimming: 6 bases; junction bases outside the gene matches: 6. CDR1 is SGHDN and CDR2 is FVKESK in the germline V gene. There are 16 residues in the CDR3.

As regards this clone: The junction and the germline gene differ at one end; a read error may be behind it. The rearrangement links TRBV7-2 to TRBJ1-1; TRBD1 matches 8 bases. Germline CDR1 reads SGHTA; CDR2 reads FQGNSA. CDR3 length: 15 amino acids. This CDR3 is CASSLALGQGVEAFF. In nucleotides, the CDR3 is TGTGCCAGCAGCCTAGCCCTTGGACAGGGTGTTGAAGCTTTCTTT.

This clone was seen just once. The V gene is TRBV11-2, the J gene TRBJ2-1; weak D call: TRBD1 (6 bases). V was trimmed by 0 bases and J by 10 bases, leaving 13 bases between them. This CDR3 spans 14 amino acids. The germline V gene has CDR1 SGHAT and CDR2 FQNNGV. CDR3 region: CASSLDRRQGEQFF. As DNA, the CDR3 is TGTGCCAGCAGCTTAGATCGCCGCCAGGGGGAGCAGTTCTTC. Variable domain in full (rest from reference TRBV11-2 and TRBJ2-1): EAGVAQSPRYKIIEKRQSVAFWCNPISGHATLYWYQQILGQGPKLLIQFQNNGVVDDSQLPKDRFSAERLKGVDSTLKIQPAKLEDSAVYLCASSLDRRQGEQFFGPGTRLTVL.

The genes are TRBV7-9 and TRBJ2-6; no clear D gene. Germline V gives CDR1 SEHNR, CDR2 FQNEAQ (reference sequence). Between the trimmed V and J ends, which lost 0 bases and 3 bases, there was a span of 6 bases. The CDR3 consists of 15 residues. The DNA for the CDR3 is TGTGCCAGCAGCTTAGCCGGGTTTGGGGCCAACGTCCTGACTTTC. Translated, it gives CASSLAGFGANVLTF. The full variable domain, completed using reference TRBV7-9 and TRBJ2-6, is DTGVSQNPRHKITKRGQNVTFRCDPISEHNRLYWYRQTLGQGPEFLTYFQNEAQLEKSRLLSDRFSAERPKGSFSTLEIQRTEQGDSAMYLCASSLAGFGANVLTFGAGSRLTVL.